The sequence of this TCR beta chain was determined in a study of control samples from healthy donors and cancer patients. The CDR3 has 14 amino acids. Germline V lookup: CDR1 SNHLY, CDR2 FYNNEI. V lost 5 bases, J lost 2 bases, and 5 bases stayed unmatched. The method was immunoSEQ multiplex PCR; TCRdb's version includes in-frame clones alone and lacks a portion of them. The table records 150,000 to 200,000 clones, approximately 92% of them present only once. The origin of this receptor is a man aged 25 to 40 in good health. The chain has TRBV2 and TRBJ2-5; 7 bases are a match to TRBD1. The specimen was blood. The CDR3 spells CASSQGGPQETQYF. In nucleotides, the CDR3 is TGTGCCAGCAGTCAAGGGGGCCCGCAAGAGACCCAGTACTTC.